This record concerns one TCR beta chain sequence. The data originate from a study of blood T cell repertoires in COVID-19. Germline V lookup: CDR1 LGHDT, CDR2 YNNKEL (reference sequence). After removal of 6 bases from V and 5 bases from J, the junction contained 10 bases not matched to a gene. This CDR3 spans 14 amino acids. Measured with immunoSEQ multiplex PCR; TCRdb has only the in-frame clones, and not every one. The data contain some 300,000 clones, almost 90% of them singletons. This clonotype originated in a woman younger than 35 with acute COVID-19. J is TRBJ2-7 and V is TRBV3-1 (or the pseudogene TRBV3-2), with 7 bases lining up with TRBD2. Sequencing input: PBMCs or T cells enriched from blood (not recorded which). As DNA, the CDR3 is TGTGCCAGCAGTCCTACGTGCGGGAGAAACGAGCAGTACTTC. It specifies CASSPTCGRNEQYF.